The 7 T cell receptor beta chains below come from one sample, sequenced in a study of CD8 T cells in Susac syndrome. The RNA, about 0.5 to 1 ug, was put through reverse transcription using random hexamers. TCRdb independently ran MiXCR on the immunoSEQ multiplex PCR reads; one entry per CDR3 protein. The sample shows some 200,000 distinct CDR3 sequences, about 95% of them seen only once. The sequenced sample was CD8+ T cells from PBMCs. The receptors shown here come from a human donor with Susac syndrome.

The J gene is TRBJ2-5, the V gene TRBV20-1; D gene unclear. This CDR3 is 14 amino acids long. The ends were cut back, 6 bases at V and 3 bases at J, with 17 bases in the middle. Germline V CDR1 and CDR2: DFQATT, SNEGSKA (reference sequence). CDR3 residues: CSAEETSAEETQYF. CDR3 coding DNA: TGCAGTGCCGAAGAAACTTCGGCAGAAGAGACCCAGTACTTC.

The chain's CDR3 is CASSLGIGGLFF. CDR3 sequence (DNA): TGTGCCAGCAGCTTAGGAATCGGAGGGCTGTTTTTT. V usage is TRBV7-9 and J usage is TRBJ1-4; D gene uncertain. With 1 base removed from V and 14 bases from J, the gap between germline ends came to 11 bases. This CDR3 is 12 amino acids long. Germline lookup yields CDR1 SEHNR and CDR2 FQNEAQ (reference sequence).

In the case of this clonotype: The junction and the germline gene differ at one end; a read error may be behind it. The chain combines TRBV12-3 or TRBV12-4 with TRBJ2-1, with TRBD2 identical over 9 bases. The CDR3 covers 16 residues. The CDR3 is CASSLAGISSDNEQFF. For the CDR3, the DNA is TGTGCCAGCAGTCTAGCGGGGATCTCCTCGGACAATGAGCAGTTCTTC.

The chain links TRBV12-3 or TRBV12-4 to TRBJ1-1; D gene ambiguous. Trimming left V 4 bases short and J 5 bases short, with 14 bases between. This CDR3 has 14 residues. DNA for the CDR3: TGTGCCAGCAGTTCGGAAGTGAGTGTTACTGAAGCTTTCTTT. As protein: CASSSEVSVTEAFF.

The V call is TRBV5-6, the J call TRBJ2-2, with D perhaps matching TRBD1 (5 bases). The germline V gene encodes CDR1 SGHDT and CDR2 YYEEEE. CDR3 length: 15 amino acids. The germline V and J ends were trimmed by 4 bases and 5 bases, with 15 bases remaining between them. CDR3 bases: TGTGCCAGCAGCCCTGGGGTCCCAGGGACCGGGGAGCTGTTTTTT. Translating it yields CASSPGVPGTGELFF.

The rearrangement links TRBV6-1 to TRBJ1-5; D is ambiguous. V was shortened by 9 bases and J by 2 bases, with 11 bases between the two germline ends. In germline, CDR1 is MNHNS, CDR2 SASEGT. The CDR3 runs 13 residues. Here the CDR3 DNA reads TGTGCCAGTCACTATTTTGGCAATCAGCCCCAGCATTTT. Amino acid sequence: CASHYFGNQPQHF.

This rearrangement joins TRBV9 to TRBJ1-1, with D perhaps matching TRBD1 (5 bases). The CDR3 has 14 amino acids. Trimming took 4 bases from V and 6 from J, leaving 16 bases between them. Looked up from germline, CDR1 is SGDLS and CDR2 is YYNGEE. In nucleotides, the CDR3 is TGTGCCAGCAGCCCCCCTCGGGGGATGGCTGAAGCTTTCTTT. It is translated as CASSPPRGMAEAFF. The entire variable domain, with the rest obtained from reference TRBV9 and TRBJ1-1, is as follows: DSGVTQTPKHLITATGQRVTLRCSPRSGDLSVYWYQQSLDQGLQFLIQYYNGEERAKGNILERFSAQQFPDLHSELNLSSLELGDSALYFCASSPPRGMAEAFFGQGTRLTVV.